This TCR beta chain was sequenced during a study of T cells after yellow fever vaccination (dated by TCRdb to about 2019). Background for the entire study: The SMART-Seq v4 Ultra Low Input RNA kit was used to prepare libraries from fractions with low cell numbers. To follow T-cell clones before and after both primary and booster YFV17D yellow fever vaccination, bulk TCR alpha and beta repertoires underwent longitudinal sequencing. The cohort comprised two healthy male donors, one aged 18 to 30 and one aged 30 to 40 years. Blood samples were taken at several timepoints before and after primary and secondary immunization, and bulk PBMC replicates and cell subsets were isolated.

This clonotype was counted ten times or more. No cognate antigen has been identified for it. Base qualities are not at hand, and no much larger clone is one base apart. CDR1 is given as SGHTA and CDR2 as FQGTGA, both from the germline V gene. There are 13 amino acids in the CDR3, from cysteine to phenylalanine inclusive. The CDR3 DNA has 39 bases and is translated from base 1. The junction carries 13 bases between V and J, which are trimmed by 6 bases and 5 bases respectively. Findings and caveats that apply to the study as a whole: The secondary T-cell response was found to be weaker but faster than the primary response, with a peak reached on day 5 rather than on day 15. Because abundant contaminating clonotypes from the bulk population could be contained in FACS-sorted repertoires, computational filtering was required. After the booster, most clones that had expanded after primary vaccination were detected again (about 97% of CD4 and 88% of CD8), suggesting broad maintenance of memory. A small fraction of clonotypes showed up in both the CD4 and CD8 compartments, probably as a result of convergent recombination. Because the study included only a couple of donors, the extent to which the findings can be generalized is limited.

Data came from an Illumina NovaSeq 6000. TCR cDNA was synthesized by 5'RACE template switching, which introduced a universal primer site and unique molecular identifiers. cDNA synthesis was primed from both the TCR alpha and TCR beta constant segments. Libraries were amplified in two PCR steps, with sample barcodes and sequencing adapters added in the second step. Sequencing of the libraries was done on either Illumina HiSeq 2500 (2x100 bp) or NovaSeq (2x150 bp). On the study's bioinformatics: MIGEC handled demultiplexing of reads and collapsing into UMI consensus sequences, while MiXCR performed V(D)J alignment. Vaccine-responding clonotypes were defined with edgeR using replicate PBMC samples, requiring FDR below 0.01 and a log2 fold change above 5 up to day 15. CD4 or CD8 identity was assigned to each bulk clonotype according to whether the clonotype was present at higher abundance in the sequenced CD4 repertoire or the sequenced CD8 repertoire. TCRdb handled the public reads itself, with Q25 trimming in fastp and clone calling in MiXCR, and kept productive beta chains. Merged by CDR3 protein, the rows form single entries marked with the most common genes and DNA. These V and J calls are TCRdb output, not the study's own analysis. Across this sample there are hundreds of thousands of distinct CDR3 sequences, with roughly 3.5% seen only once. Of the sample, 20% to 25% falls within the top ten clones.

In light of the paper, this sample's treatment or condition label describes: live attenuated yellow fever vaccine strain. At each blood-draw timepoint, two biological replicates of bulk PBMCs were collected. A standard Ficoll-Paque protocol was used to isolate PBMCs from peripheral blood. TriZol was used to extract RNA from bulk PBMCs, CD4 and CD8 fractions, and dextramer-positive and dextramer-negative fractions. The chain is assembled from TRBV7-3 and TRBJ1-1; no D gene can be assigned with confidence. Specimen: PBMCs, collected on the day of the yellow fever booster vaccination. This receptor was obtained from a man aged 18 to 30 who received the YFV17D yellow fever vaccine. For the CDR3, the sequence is CASSSGGLTEAFF. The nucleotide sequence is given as TGTGCCAGCAGTTCCGGTGGGTTGACTGAAGCTTTCTTT.